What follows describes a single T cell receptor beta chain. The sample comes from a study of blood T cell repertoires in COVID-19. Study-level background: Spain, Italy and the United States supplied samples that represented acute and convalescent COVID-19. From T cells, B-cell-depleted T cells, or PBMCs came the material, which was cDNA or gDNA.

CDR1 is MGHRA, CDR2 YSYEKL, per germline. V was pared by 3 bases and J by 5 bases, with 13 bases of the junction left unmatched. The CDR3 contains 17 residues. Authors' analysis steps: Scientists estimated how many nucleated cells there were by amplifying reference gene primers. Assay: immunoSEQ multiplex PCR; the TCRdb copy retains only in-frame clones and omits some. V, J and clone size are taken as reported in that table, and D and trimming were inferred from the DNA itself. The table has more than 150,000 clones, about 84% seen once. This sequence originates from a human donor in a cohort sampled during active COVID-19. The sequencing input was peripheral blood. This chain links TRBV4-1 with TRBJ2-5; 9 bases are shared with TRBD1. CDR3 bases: TGCGCCAGCAGCCAGGAATATCGGGACAGGGCGTGGGAGACCCAGTACTTC. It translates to CASSQEYRDRAWETQYF.